The rows below give T cell receptor beta chains drawn from one sample of a study of blood T cell repertoires in COVID-19. The protocol was immunoSEQ multiplex PCR, while the TCRdb copy is restricted to in-frame clones and leaves out a portion. The sample lists 410,000 or so clones, roughly 90% occurring once. The material sequenced was peripheral blood. These receptors were taken from a woman aged 40 to 49 with COVID-19, enrolled during active disease. The CDR3 runs from the conserved cysteine through the conserved F or W. D genes are given only for firm matches. Not every row has a clone size; where given, it reads once, few, many or a size class.

v_call: TRBV5-1
clone_size: .
j_call: TRBJ1-6
d_call: .
cdr3_nt: TGCGCCAGCAGCTTGGCCGGGCCCGGGATGGCACCCCTCCACTTT
cdr3_aa: CASSLAGPGMAPLHF

v_call: TRBV27
clone_size: .
j_call: TRBJ2-5
d_call: .
cdr3_nt: TGTGCCAGCAGTTTACTTCCCCAAGAGACCCAGTACTTC
cdr3_aa: CASSLLPQETQYF

v_call: TRBV20-1
clone_size: .
j_call: TRBJ2-7
d_call: .
cdr3_nt: TGCAGTGCCCCGAGAGGGGGAGAGCAGTACTTC
cdr3_aa: CSAPRGGEQYF

v_call: TRBV19
clone_size: .
j_call: TRBJ2-2
d_call: .
cdr3_nt: TGTGCCAGTAGTAAGAGACAGGACTACACCGGGGAGCTGTTTTTT
cdr3_aa: CASSKRQDYTGELFF

v_call: TRBV6-5
clone_size: .
j_call: TRBJ1-5
d_call: .
cdr3_nt: TGTGCCAGCAGCCTGACAGGTGGAAATCAGCCCCAGCATTTT
cdr3_aa: CASSLTGGNQPQHF

v_call: TRBV7-7
clone_size: .
j_call: TRBJ2-2
d_call: .
cdr3_nt: TGTGCTAGCAGCTTCGAGGAGAACACCGGGGAGCTGTTTTTT
cdr3_aa: CASSFEENTGELFF

v_call: TRBV27
clone_size: .
j_call: TRBJ2-5
d_call: TRBD2
cdr3_nt: TGTGCCAGCAGTTTAGAGGTTAGCGGGGGCCAAGAGACCCAGTACTTC
cdr3_aa: CASSLEVSGGQETQYF

v_call: TRBV19
clone_size: .
j_call: TRBJ2-1
d_call: .
cdr3_nt: TGTGCCAGTAGTATTTCGTCGGGGGAGCAGTTCTTC
cdr3_aa: CASSISSGEQFF

v_call: TRBV27
clone_size: .
j_call: TRBJ1-3
d_call: TRBD1
cdr3_nt: TGTGCCAGCAGCGGGACAGGGGAGGGAAACACCATATATTTT
cdr3_aa: CASSGTGEGNTIYF

v_call: TRBV6-5
clone_size: once
j_call: TRBJ1-2
d_call: .
cdr3_nt: TGTGCCAGCATTTCCGACAGGCCCTATGGCTACACCTTC
cdr3_aa: CASISDRPYGYTF

v_call: TRBV7-2
clone_size: .
j_call: TRBJ1-1
d_call: TRBD1
cdr3_nt: TGTGCCAGCCGAAAGCCGGGACAGGCGACTGAAGCTTTCTTT
cdr3_aa: CASRKPGQATEAFF

v_call: TRBV28
clone_size: .
j_call: TRBJ2-7
d_call: TRBD2
cdr3_nt: TGTGCCAGCGGCGTAGCGGGAGAACACGAGCAGTACTTC
cdr3_aa: CASGVAGEHEQYF

v_call: TRBV10-3
clone_size: .
j_call: TRBJ1-1
d_call: TRBD1
cdr3_nt: TGTGCCATCATTAGGGGGCCGAGAAGCACTGAAGCTTTCTTT
cdr3_aa: CAIIRGPRSTEAFF

v_call: TRBV28
clone_size: .
j_call: TRBJ2-7
d_call: TRBD1
cdr3_nt: TGTGCCAGCAGTTCGTTGGGACAGGGGTGGTACGAGCAGTACTTC
cdr3_aa: CASSSLGQGWYEQYF

v_call: TRBV18
clone_size: .
j_call: TRBJ2-1
d_call: TRBD2
cdr3_nt: TGTGCCAGCTCACCCCCCTCAGCGGGGGGTATCAATGAGCAGTTCTTC
cdr3_aa: CASSPPSAGGINEQFF

v_call: TRBV25-1
clone_size: .
j_call: TRBJ1-2
d_call: TRBD1
cdr3_nt: TGTGCCAGCAGTGTTTTGGGACAGAGAGAGTTCTACACCTTC
cdr3_aa: CASSVLGQREFYTF